One sample yielded the 16 T cell receptor beta chains listed below, sequenced in a study of T-cell reconstitution after alpha-beta-depleted transplantation in children. Unique molecular identifiers were incorporated during preparation of the TCRbeta library. Via MiXCR, TCRdb re-called the PCR reads, giving one row per CDR3 protein. This sample has about 610,000 distinct CDR3 sequences, with roughly 10% found just once. The sequencing here drew on PBMCs from the stem cell graft donor, taken from the stem cell graft. These receptors all stem from a human donor who donated a stem cell graft to a child with acute myeloid leukemia.

This chain links TRBV9 with TRBJ2-7, with D maybe TRBD2 (6 bases). The V end was cut by 0 bases, the J end by 7 bases, with 17 bases between. In germline, CDR1 is SGDLS, CDR2 YYNGEE. CDR3 length: 15 residues. The chain's CDR3 is CASSVDSRGDGEQYF. In DNA, the CDR3 is TGTGCCAGCAGCGTAGACTCGCGGGGTGATGGGGAGCAGTACTTC.

V usage is TRBV19 and J usage is TRBJ2-6, with TRBD2 as a possible D gene (6 bases). V dropped 5 bases and J dropped 3 bases, with 11 bases sitting between them. CDR1 and CDR2 (germline): LNHDA, SQIVND (reference sequence). This CDR3 contains 15 residues. CDR3 sequence: CASSSGGNGANVLTF. The CDR3 DNA reads TGTGCCAGTAGTTCCGGGGGTAATGGGGCCAACGTCCTGACTTTC.

This chain connects TRBV9 to TRBJ2-4; 10 nucleotides align to TRBD1. The V and J ends lost 7 bases and 7 bases, in that order; junction bases with no gene match: 11. Germline V gene lookup returns CDR1 SGDLS and CDR2 YYNGEE. The CDR3 runs 15 residues. The CDR3 protein is CASGSGGQGVNIQYF. The CDR3 DNA sequence: TGTGCCAGCGGATCCGGCGGACAGGGGGTGAACATTCAGTACTTC.

This clonotype was found a few times. The chain uses TRBV28 and TRBJ1-2, with D uncertain. The V end lost 2 bases, the J end lost 5 bases, and 9 bases lay between the germline ends. From germline, CDR1 is MDHEN and CDR2 SYDVKM. This CDR3 contains 13 residues. CDR3 loop: CASSLVRGYGYTF. The CDR3 DNA is TGTGCCAGCAGTTTAGTACGGGGATATGGCTACACCTTC.

This clonotype occurred many times. The chain uses TRBV20-1 and TRBJ2-3; 14 positions agree with TRBD2. This CDR3 has 16 amino acids. Germline CDR1 and CDR2: DFQATT and SNEGSKA (reference sequence). J gave up 0 bases and V 6 bases, and 5 bases lay outside the gene matches. CDR3 residues: CSAPTSGRASTDTQYF. DNA for the CDR3: TGCAGTGCACCGACTAGCGGGAGGGCTAGCACAGATACGCAGTATTTT.

The chain couples TRBV9 to TRBJ1-3, with D unresolved. Trimming shortened V by 0 bases and J by 0 bases, and 7 bases separated the two germline ends. Germline V gives CDR1 SGDLS, CDR2 YYNGEE. This CDR3 contains 15 residues. This chain's CDR3 is CASSVAPSSGNTIYF. The CDR3 DNA reads as TGTGCCAGCAGCGTAGCGCCCAGCTCTGGAAACACCATATATTTT.

V is TRBV7-9 and J is TRBJ2-7; TRBD1 matches 10 bases. Germline assignment: CDR1 SEHNR and CDR2 FQNEAQ (reference sequence). V lost 4 bases, J lost 7 bases, and 7 bases stayed unmatched. This CDR3 is 14 amino acids long. For the CDR3, the DNA is TGTGCCAGCAGCTCTGGGACAGGGGACAGGGAGCAGTACTTC. Translating it yields CASSSGTGDREQYF.

This clonotype was seen repeatedly, ten times or more. J is TRBJ2-4 and V is TRBV3-1; D unresolved. The CDR3 has 14 amino acids. Trimming cost V 5 bases and J 0 bases, with 8 bases left between them. Germline V gene sequence: CDR1 LGHDT, CDR2 YNNKEL (reference sequence). For the CDR3, the DNA is TGTGCCAGCAGCTCACAGATAGCCAAAAACATTCAGTACTTC. It specifies CASSSQIAKNIQYF.

This clonotype was observed a handful of times. The chain links TRBV12-3 or TRBV12-4 to TRBJ2-7, with 11 bases matching TRBD2. After removal of 5 bases from V and 4 bases from J, the junction contained 7 bases not matched to a gene. The CDR3 sequence is 15 residues long. The CDR3 loop reads CASSRTSGSWYEQYF. CDR3 sequence (DNA): TGTGCCAGCAGTCGTACTAGCGGGAGTTGGTACGAGCAGTACTTC.

A few counts support this clonotype. V usage is TRBV7-2 and J usage is TRBJ2-5; 10 positions match TRBD2. With 5 bases clipped from V and 0 bases from J, the junction kept 6 bases outside the gene matches. Per the germline V gene, CDR1 is SGHTA and CDR2 is FQGNSA. The CDR3 runs to 16 residues. CDR3: CASSPRTSGYQETQYF. The CDR3 nucleotides read TGTGCCAGCAGCCCCCGGACTAGCGGATACCAAGAGACCCAGTACTTC.

The genes are TRBV7-2 and TRBJ2-1, with a possible D match to TRBD1 (5 bases). The germline CDR1 and CDR2 sequences are SGHTA and FQGNSA. The CDR3 spans 17 residues. The ends were cut back, 1 base at V and 3 bases at J, with 16 bases in the middle. The DNA of the CDR3 is TGTGCCAGCAGCTTAGTAAGTGCGGCGCAGGGCTACAATGAGCAGTTCTTC. This encodes CASSLVSAAQGYNEQFF.

This clonotype was seen once. The chain employs TRBV5-4 and TRBJ2-3; D is unclear. This CDR3 comprises 13 residues. Trimming left V 6 bases short and J 4 bases short, with 12 bases between. The germline CDR1 and CDR2 sequences are SGHNT and YYREEE (reference sequence). CDR3 amino acids: CASTPHYSDTQYF. The CDR3 DNA follows: TGTGCCAGCACCCCCCATTACTCAGATACGCAGTATTTT. The full variable domain, in which reference TRBV5-4 and TRBJ2-3 provide the parts outside the CDR3, is ETGVTQSPTHLIKTRGQQVTLRCSSQSGHNTVSWYQQALGQGPQFIFQYYREEENGRGNFPPRFSGLQFPNYSSELNVNALELDDSALYLCASTPHYSDTQYFGPGTRLTVL.

In its sample, this clonotype was seen a few times. V gene TRBV29-1 combines with J gene TRBJ2-2, with 10 nucleotides matching TRBD2. The CDR3 runs 15 residues. Germline V gene sequence: CDR1 SQVTM, CDR2 ANQGSEA. With V trimmed by 2 bases and J by 4 bases, 4 bases remained unmatched. The CDR3 reads CSVESAGGVTGELFF. In nucleotides, the CDR3 is TGCAGCGTTGAATCAGCGGGAGGGGTCACCGGGGAGCTGTTTTTT.

This clonotype was seen a handful of times. The genes are TRBV7-8 and TRBJ1-3, with TRBD1 matching 7 bases. J gave up 4 bases and V 5 bases, and 8 bases lay outside the gene matches. This CDR3 contains 15 residues. CDR1 SGHVS and CDR2 FQNEAQ come from the germline V gene. CDR3 DNA sequence: TGTGCCAGCAGCCCCAGGGGGGGGGCCGGAAACACCATATATTTT. This translates into CASSPRGGAGNTIYF. The variable domain in full, with the rest retrieved from reference TRBV7-8 and TRBJ1-3, is GAGVSQSPRYKVAKRGQDVALRCDPISGHVSLFWYQQALGQGPEFLTYFQNEAQLDKSGLPSDRFFAERPEGSVSTLKIQRTQQEDSAVYLCASSPRGGAGNTIYFGEGSWLTVV.

This clonotype was seen more than once but under ten times. The rearrangement joins TRBV14 to TRBJ2-5; D is undetermined. Trimming cost V 2 bases and J 4 bases, with 11 bases left between them. Germline CDR1 is SGHDN and CDR2 is FVKESK. The CDR3 is 14 amino acids. The CDR3: CASSQLGQRETQYF. The CDR3 DNA sequence: TGTGCCAGCAGCCAATTGGGTCAGAGAGAGACCCAGTACTTC.

This clonotype was seen ten or more times. The genes are TRBV4-3 and TRBJ2-1; D tentatively reads TRBD1 or TRBD2 (6 bases each). The V gene lost 1 base and the J gene lost 6 bases, with 10 bases spanning the gap. Germline V CDR1 and CDR2: LGHNA, YSLEER. There are 14 residues in the CDR3. The CDR3 nucleotides read TGCGCCAGCAGCCAAGGACTAGGGGGCAATGAGCAGTTCTTC. It codes for CASSQGLGGNEQFF.